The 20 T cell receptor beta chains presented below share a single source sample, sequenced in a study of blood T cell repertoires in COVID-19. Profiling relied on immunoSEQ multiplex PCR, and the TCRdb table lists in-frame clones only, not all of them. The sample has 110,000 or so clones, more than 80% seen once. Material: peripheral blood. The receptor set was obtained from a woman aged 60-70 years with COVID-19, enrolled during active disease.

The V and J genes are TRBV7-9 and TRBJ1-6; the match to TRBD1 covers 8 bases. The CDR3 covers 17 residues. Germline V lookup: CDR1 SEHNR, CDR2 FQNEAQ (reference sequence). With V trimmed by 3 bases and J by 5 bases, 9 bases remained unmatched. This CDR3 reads CASSFASRGQDNSPLHF. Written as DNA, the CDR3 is TGTGCCAGCAGCTTCGCCTCCAGGGGGCAAGATAATTCACCCCTCCACTTT. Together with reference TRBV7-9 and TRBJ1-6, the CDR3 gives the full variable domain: DTGVSQNPRHKITKRGQNVTFRCDPISEHNRLYWYRQTLGQGPEFLTYFQNEAQLEKSRLLSDRFSAERPKGSFSTLEIQRTEQGDSAMYLCASSFASRGQDNSPLHFGNGTRLTVT.

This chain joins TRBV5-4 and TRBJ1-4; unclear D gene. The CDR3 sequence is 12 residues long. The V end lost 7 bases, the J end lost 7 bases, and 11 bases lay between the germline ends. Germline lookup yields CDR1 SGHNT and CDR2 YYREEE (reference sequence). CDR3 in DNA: TGTGCCAGCGGGGAGATACCTGAAAAACTGTTTTTT. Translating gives CASGEIPEKLFF.

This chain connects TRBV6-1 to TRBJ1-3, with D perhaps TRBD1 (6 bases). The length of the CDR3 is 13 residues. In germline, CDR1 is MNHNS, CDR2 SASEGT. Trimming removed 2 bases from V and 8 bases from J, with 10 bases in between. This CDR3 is CASSELPGDTIYF. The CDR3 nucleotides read TGTGCCAGCAGTGAACTTCCAGGGGACACCATATATTTT.

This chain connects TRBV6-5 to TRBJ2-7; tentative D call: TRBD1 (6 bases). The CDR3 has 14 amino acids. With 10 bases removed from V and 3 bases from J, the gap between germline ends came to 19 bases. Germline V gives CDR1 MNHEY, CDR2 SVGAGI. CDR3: CATTPTGIFYEQYF. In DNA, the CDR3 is TGTGCCACCACCCCTACAGGGATATTCTACGAGCAGTACTTC.

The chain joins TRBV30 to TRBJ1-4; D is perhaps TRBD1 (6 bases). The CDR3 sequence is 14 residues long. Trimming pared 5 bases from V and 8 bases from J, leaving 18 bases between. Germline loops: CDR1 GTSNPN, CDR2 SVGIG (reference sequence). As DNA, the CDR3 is TGTGCCTGGGCCCCGGGACAATCTATCGAAAAACTGTTTTTT. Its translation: CAWAPGQSIEKLFF.

CDR3 in DNA: TGTGCCAGCAGCGTCCCTAACCCGGGAATATGGGGCTACACCTTC. Protein sequence: CASSVPNPGIWGYTF. The chain combines TRBV9 with TRBJ1-2; D gene uncertain. V was pared by 2 bases and J by 8 bases, with 19 bases between. CDR3 length: 15 residues. Germline CDR1 and CDR2: SGDLS and YYNGEE.

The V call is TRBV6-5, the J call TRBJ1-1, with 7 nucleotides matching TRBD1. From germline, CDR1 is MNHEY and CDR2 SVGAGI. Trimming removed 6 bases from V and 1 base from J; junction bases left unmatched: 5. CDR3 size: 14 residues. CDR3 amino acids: CASRTDRENTEAFF. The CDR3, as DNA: TGTGCCAGCAGAACAGACAGGGAGAACACTGAAGCTTTCTTT.

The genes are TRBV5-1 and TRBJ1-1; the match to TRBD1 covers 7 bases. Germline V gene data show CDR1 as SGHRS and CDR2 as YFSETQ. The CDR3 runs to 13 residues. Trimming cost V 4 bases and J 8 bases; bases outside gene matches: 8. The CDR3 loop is CASSTTTGTEAFF. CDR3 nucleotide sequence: TGCGCCAGCAGCACGACGACAGGGACCGAAGCTTTCTTT.

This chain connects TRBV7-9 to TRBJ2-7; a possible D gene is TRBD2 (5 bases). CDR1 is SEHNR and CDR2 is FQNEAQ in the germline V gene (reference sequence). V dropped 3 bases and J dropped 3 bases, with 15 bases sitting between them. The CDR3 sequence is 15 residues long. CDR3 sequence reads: CASSFEGIVGYEQYF. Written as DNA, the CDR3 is TGTGCCAGCAGCTTTGAGGGTATAGTTGGCTACGAGCAGTACTTC.

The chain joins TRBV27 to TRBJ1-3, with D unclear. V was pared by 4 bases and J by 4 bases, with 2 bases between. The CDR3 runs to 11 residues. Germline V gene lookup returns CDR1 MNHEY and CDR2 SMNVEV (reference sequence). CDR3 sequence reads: CASSSGNTIYF. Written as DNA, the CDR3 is TGTGCCAGCAGTTCAGGAAACACCATATATTTT.

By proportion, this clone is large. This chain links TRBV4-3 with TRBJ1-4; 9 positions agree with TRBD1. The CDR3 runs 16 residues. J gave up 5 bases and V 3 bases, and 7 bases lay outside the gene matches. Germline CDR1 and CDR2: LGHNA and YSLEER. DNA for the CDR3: TGCGCCAGCAGCCAGAGGTCCGGGACAGGGAATGAAAAACTGTTTTTT. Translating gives CASSQRSGTGNEKLFF.

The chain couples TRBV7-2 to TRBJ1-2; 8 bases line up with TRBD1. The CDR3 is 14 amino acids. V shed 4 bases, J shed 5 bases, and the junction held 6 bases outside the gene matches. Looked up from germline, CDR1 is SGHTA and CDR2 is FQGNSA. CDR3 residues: CASSSGQEWYGYTF. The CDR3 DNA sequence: TGTGCCAGCAGCTCGGGACAGGAATGGTATGGCTACACCTTC.

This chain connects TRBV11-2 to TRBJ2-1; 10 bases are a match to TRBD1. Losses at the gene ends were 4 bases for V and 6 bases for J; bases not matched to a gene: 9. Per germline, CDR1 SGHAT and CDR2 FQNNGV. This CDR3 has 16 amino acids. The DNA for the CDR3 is TGTGCCAGCAGCTCCCCACGGGACAGGGGTCCCAATGAGCAGTTCTTC. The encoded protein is CASSSPRDRGPNEQFF.

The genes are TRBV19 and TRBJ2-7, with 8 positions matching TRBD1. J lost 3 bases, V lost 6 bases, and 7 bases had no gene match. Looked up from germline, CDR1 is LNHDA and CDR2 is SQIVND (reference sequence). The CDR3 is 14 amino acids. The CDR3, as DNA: TGTGCCAGTAGCGTGACAGGGGCTCTCTACGAGCAGTACTTC. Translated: CASSVTGALYEQYF.

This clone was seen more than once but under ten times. DNA of the CDR3: TGTGCCAGTAGTCCGGGACAGGGGGCCTATCAGCCCCAGCATTTT. It translates to CASSPGQGAYQPQHF. The rearrangement uses TRBV19 and TRBJ1-5, with 12 bases aligning to TRBD1. V shed 5 bases, J shed 5 bases, and the junction held 4 bases outside the gene matches. This CDR3 spans 15 amino acids. In germline, CDR1 is LNHDA, CDR2 SQIVND (reference sequence).

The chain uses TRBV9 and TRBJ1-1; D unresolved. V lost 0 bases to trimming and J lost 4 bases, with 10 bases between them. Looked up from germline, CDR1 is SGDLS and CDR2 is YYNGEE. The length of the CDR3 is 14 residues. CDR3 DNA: TGTGCCAGCAGCGTAGCAGGAGGAGGCACTGAAGCTTTCTTT. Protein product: CASSVAGGGTEAFF.

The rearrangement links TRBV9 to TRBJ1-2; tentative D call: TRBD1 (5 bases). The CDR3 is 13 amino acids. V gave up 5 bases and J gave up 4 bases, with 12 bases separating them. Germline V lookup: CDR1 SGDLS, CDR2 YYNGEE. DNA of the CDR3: TGTGCCAGCAGAGGGGACTTCGGCTATGGCTACACCTTC. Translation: CASRGDFGYGYTF.

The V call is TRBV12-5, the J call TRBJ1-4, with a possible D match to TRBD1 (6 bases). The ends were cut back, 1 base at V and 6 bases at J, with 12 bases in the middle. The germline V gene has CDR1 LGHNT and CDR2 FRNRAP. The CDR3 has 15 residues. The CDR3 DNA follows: TGTGCTAGTGGTTTGGGGGGACACTTGTATGAAAAACTGTTTTTT. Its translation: CASGLGGHLYEKLFF.

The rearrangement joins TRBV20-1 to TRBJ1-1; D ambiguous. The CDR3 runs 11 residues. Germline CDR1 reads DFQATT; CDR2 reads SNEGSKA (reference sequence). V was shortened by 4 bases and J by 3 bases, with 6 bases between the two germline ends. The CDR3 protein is CSAKLDTEAFF. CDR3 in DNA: TGCAGTGCTAAACTGGACACTGAAGCTTTCTTT.

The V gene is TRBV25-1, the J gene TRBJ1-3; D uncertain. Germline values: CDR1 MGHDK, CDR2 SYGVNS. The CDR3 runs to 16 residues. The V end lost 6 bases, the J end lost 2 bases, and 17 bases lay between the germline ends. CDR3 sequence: CASSPLGSGAGNTIYF. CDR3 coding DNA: TGTGCCAGCAGCCCCCTGGGGAGCGGTGCTGGAAACACCATATATTTT.